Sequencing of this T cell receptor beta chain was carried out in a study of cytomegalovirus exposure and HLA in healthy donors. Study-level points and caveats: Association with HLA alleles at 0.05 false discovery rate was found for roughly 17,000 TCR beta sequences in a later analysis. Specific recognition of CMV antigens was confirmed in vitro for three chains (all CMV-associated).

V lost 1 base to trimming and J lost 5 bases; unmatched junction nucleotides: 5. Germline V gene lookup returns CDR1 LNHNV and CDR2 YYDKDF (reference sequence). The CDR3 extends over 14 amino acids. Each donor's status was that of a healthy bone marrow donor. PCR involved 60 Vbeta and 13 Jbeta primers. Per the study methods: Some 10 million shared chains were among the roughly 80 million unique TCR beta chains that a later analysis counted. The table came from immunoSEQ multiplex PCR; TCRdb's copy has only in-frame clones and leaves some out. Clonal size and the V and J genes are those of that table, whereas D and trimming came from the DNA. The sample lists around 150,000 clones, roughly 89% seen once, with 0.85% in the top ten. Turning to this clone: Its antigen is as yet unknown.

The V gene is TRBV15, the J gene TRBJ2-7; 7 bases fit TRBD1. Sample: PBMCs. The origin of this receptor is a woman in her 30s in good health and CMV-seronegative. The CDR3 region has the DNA TGTGCCACCAGCAGAGTTCAAGGGGGCCACGAGCAGTACTTC. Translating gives CATSRVQGGHEQYF.